One and the same sample provided the 20 T cell receptor beta chains below, sequenced in a study of T cells in tumors after PD-1 blockade. The repertoire was sequenced with immunoSEQ multiplex PCR; TCRdb's copy has only in-frame clones and lacks some. The sample yields some 66,000 clones, around 67% seen once. The sample consisted of PBMCs, taken after anti-PD-1 treatment. Receptors were obtained from a human donor with basal cell carcinoma.

The gene calls are TRBV18 and TRBJ2-3, with 11 bases identical to TRBD2. V lost 5 bases and J lost 5; bases outside the gene matches: 15. CDR1 KGHSH and CDR2 LQKENI come from the germline V gene. CDR3 length: 18 residues. CDR3 protein: CASSFKTSGERRGDTQYF. The CDR3 DNA is TGTGCCAGCTCATTTAAGACTAGCGGGGAGCGGAGGGGAGATACGCAGTATTTT.

This rearrangement joins TRBV4-1 to TRBJ2-2, with D possibly matching TRBD2 (6 bases). V shed 4 bases and J shed 5 bases, with 14 bases lying between them. Germline assignment: CDR1 MGHRA and CDR2 YSYEKL. This CDR3 is 15 amino acids long. CDR3 protein: CASSPTWGETGELFF. The CDR3 DNA reads TGCGCCAGCAGCCCAACCTGGGGGGAGACCGGGGAGCTGTTTTTT.

The genes are TRBV27 and TRBJ1-1; unclear D gene. Per the germline V gene, CDR1 is MNHEY and CDR2 is SMNVEV (reference sequence). With 3 bases removed from V and 1 base from J, the gap between germline ends came to 9 bases. The CDR3 length is 14 residues. The CDR3 sequence: CASSLGRRNTEAFF. CDR3 DNA sequence: TGTGCCAGCAGTTTGGGCAGGAGGAACACTGAAGCTTTCTTT.

CDR3 sequence reads: CASSQEAVKTNYGYTF. The CDR3 bases are TGTGCCAGCAGCCAAGAAGCGGTCAAGACTAACTATGGCTACACCTTC. The rearrangement uses TRBV4-2 and TRBJ1-2; D is ambiguous. The CDR3 extends over 16 amino acids. Germline CDR1 and CDR2: LGHNA and YNFKEQ. The V end lost 0 bases, the J end lost 0 bases, and 11 bases lay between the germline ends.

This clone showed up just a few times. The V gene is TRBV6-1, the J gene TRBJ2-7, with TRBD1 matching 8 bases. Germline V gives CDR1 MNHNS, CDR2 SASEGT. V shed 3 bases and J 7 bases; nucleotides not matched to a gene: 2. This CDR3 is built from 12 residues. The CDR3 is CASSDRGLEQYF. For the CDR3, the DNA is TGTGCCAGCAGTGACAGGGGGCTTGAGCAGTACTTC.

The gene calls are TRBV2 and TRBJ1-1, with a weak D call TRBD1 (5 bases). The length of the CDR3 is 15 residues. V lost 7 bases, J lost 1 base, and 16 bases lay in between. Germline CDR1 and CDR2: SNHLY and FYNNEI. Written as DNA, the CDR3 is TGTGCCAGCAAGAGAATCGGTGGGGGGAACACTGAAGCTTTCTTT. Its protein product is CASKRIGGGNTEAFF.

The chain has TRBV3-1 (or the pseudogene TRBV3-2) and TRBJ2-5, with D maybe TRBD2 (5 bases). Trimming stripped 5 bases from V and 5 bases from J, with 12 bases between. Germline CDR1 and CDR2: LGHDT and YNNKEL (reference sequence). The CDR3 extends over 13 amino acids. Here the CDR3 DNA reads TGTGCCAGCAGCAATAGAGTAGCGGAGACCCAGTACTTC. Translated, it gives CASSNRVAETQYF.

This clone was counted only a few times. The chain links TRBV6-5 to TRBJ2-2, with D perhaps matching TRBD1 (6 bases). CDR1 and CDR2 from the germline V gene are MNHEY and SVGAGI. V lost 7 bases and J lost 4, with 10 bases in between. CDR3 length: 13 residues. CDR3 DNA: TGTGCCAGCAAGGCCAGGGGCACCGGGGAGCTGTTTTTT. Protein: CASKARGTGELFF.

The chain recombines TRBV21-1 with TRBJ2-1; the table's D gene call, TRBD2, was not cross checked with the DNA. TRBV21-1 is deemed a pseudogene. The CDR3 has 16 residues. The CDR3 spells CASSPGRGGDGDEQFF. Written as DNA, the CDR3 is TGTGCCAGCAGCCCCGGGAGAGGGGGGGATGGAGATGAGCAGTTCTTC.

V and J are TRBV7-8 and TRBJ1-5, with D unclear. Trimming pared 1 base from V and 1 base from J, leaving 2 bases between. This CDR3 contains 13 residues. From germline, CDR1 is SGHVS and CDR2 FQNEAQ. CDR3 region: CASSLDSNQPQHF. The CDR3 DNA reads as TGTGCCAGCAGCTTAGACAGCAATCAGCCCCAGCATTTT.

This clone came up once. V is TRBV19 and J is TRBJ2-1; D may match TRBD1 or TRBD2 (6 bases each). The CDR3 spans 14 residues. Germline values: CDR1 LNHDA, CDR2 SQIVND (reference sequence). V lost 6 bases to trimming and J lost 8 bases, with 17 bases between them. CDR3 amino acids: CASSLKGGVHEQFF. The CDR3 coding sequence is TGTGCCAGTAGCCTAAAGGGGGGAGTGCATGAGCAGTTCTTC.

The V call is TRBV3-1 (or the pseudogene TRBV3-2), the J call TRBJ2-5; the match to TRBD2 covers 8 bases. Germline V gene lookup returns CDR1 LGHDT and CDR2 YNNKEL (reference sequence). The CDR3 loop spans 15 amino acids. Losses at the gene ends were 7 bases for V and 5 bases for J; bases not matched to a gene: 12. The CDR3 nucleotides read TGTGCCAGCAACCATCGGGCGGGGGGAGTGGAGACCCAGTACTTC. This codes for CASNHRAGGVETQYF.

This chain joins TRBV27 and TRBJ2-7; TRBD2 matches 7 bases. V shed 6 bases and J 1 base; nucleotides not matched to a gene: 6. The germline CDR1 and CDR2 sequences are MNHEY and SMNVEV (reference sequence). This CDR3 is built from 14 residues. CDR3 residues: CASRGLGGSYEQYF. CDR3 sequence (DNA): TGTGCCAGCAGGGGACTGGGGGGGTCCTACGAGCAGTACTTC.

The V gene is TRBV18, the J gene TRBJ1-1; D not resolved. The germline CDR1 and CDR2 sequences are KGHSH and LQKENI. Trimming shortened V by 2 bases and J by 0 bases, and 4 bases separated the two germline ends. CDR3 length: 13 amino acids. The CDR3 DNA follows: TGTGCCAGCTCACCAAAACTGAACACTGAAGCTTTCTTT. Translation gives CASSPKLNTEAFF. Combining the CDR3 with reference TRBV18 and TRBJ1-1 gives the whole variable domain NAGVMQNPRHLVRRRGQEARLRCSPMKGHSHVYWYRQLPEEGLKFMVYLQKENIIDESGMPKERFSAEFPKEGPSILRIQQVVRGDSAAYFCASSPKLNTEAFFGQGTRLTVV.

This clone was seen once. The chain employs TRBV15 and TRBJ2-2; D ambiguous. Germline V gene lookup returns CDR1 LNHNV and CDR2 YYDKDF (reference sequence). The ends were cut back, 0 bases at V and 2 bases at J, with 10 bases in the middle. This CDR3 is built from 16 residues. Written as DNA, the CDR3 is TGTGCCACCAGCAGAGATATGACTCCTAACACCGGGGAGCTGTTTTTT. Its protein product is CATSRDMTPNTGELFF.

The chain is built from TRBV18 and TRBJ2-1; D is ambiguous. Trimming removed 2 bases at V and 10 bases at J, with 9 bases between. This CDR3 has 12 amino acids. Germline assignment: CDR1 KGHSH and CDR2 LQKENI. The CDR3 reads CASSPGQNEQFF. Here the CDR3 DNA reads TGTGCCAGCTCACCAGGGCAAAACGAGCAGTTCTTC.

CDR3 protein: CASRLAAGGGETQYF. In nucleotides, the CDR3 is TGTGCAAGTCGCTTAGCTGCGGGGGGAGGGGAGACCCAGTACTTC. The chain has TRBV12-2 and TRBJ2-5; the DNA was not used to check the table's D call, TRBD2. TRBV12-2 counts as a pseudogene. The CDR3 totals 15 residues.

This clone was seen a handful of times. This chain joins TRBV6-1 and TRBJ1-2, with D perhaps matching TRBD1 (6 bases). This CDR3 has 16 amino acids. V was shortened by 3 bases and J by 4 bases, with 18 bases between the two germline ends. Germline V gene lookup returns CDR1 MNHNS and CDR2 SASEGT. This chain's CDR3 is CASSDPASRGGYGYTF. The CDR3 DNA reads TGTGCCAGCAGTGACCCCGCGTCCAGGGGAGGCTATGGCTACACCTTC.

V and J are TRBV6-1 and TRBJ1-1; 8 nucleotides match TRBD1. V lost 3 bases and J lost 6; bases outside the gene matches: 6. CDR1 is MNHNS and CDR2 is SASEGT in the germline V gene. The CDR3 totals 14 residues. The CDR3 DNA is TGTGCCAGCAGTGAGACAGGGGTCTCGGCTGAAGCTTTCTTT. It yields the protein CASSETGVSAEAFF.

This sequence joins TRBV4-1 and TRBJ2-1; TRBD2 matches at 10 bases. V shed 0 bases, J shed 5 bases, and the junction held 4 bases outside the gene matches. Germline values: CDR1 MGHRA, CDR2 YSYEKL. This CDR3 is 16 amino acids long. The CDR3, as DNA: TGCGCCAGCAGCCAAGATCCGGGACTAGCGAACAATGAGCAGTTCTTC. It translates to CASSQDPGLANNEQFF.